The clone carrying this T cell receptor (beta chain) was observed a handful of times. These data are taken from a study of blood T cell repertoires in COVID-19. Study-wide background: Both acute and convalescent COVID-19 samples were obtained from the United States, Italy and Spain. PBMCs, B-cell-depleted T cells, or T cells provided the cDNA or gDNA that made up the material.

Original processing methods: Reference gene primer amplification yielded estimated nucleated cell counts. Produced via immunoSEQ multiplex PCR; TCRdb's table is partial and in-frame only. The D gene and trimming were derived from the DNA, and the V and J assignments and clone size from that table. The table lists around 53,000 clones, roughly 90% of them singletons. Trimming took 4 bases from V and 5 from J, leaving 11 bases between them. CDR1 is LNHDA and CDR2 is SQIVND in the germline V gene (reference sequence). This CDR3 region has 13 residues. The chain recombines TRBV19 with TRBJ1-1; no firm D call. This clonotype was obtained from a human donor in a cohort sampled during active COVID-19. The sequenced material came from peripheral blood. CDR3 coding DNA: TGTGCCAGTAGTAACCAGAGAGGGACTGAAGCTTTCTTT. Its protein product is CASSNQRGTEAFF.